The 9 T cell receptor beta chains below were found in one sample sequenced in a study of blood T cells in healthy people across ages. PCR was performed a second time for roughly 7 to 12 cycles using a sample-barcoded 5' primer and a J-beta primer mix. TCRdb redid the calling of the 5' RACE reads with MiXCR, one entry per CDR3 protein. The repertoire holds hundreds of thousands of distinct CDR3 sequences, with 20% to 25% as singletons. The sequencing sample was made of blood. The source of these receptors is a man in his 70s in good health.

The chain combines TRBV7-2 with TRBJ2-7, with 11 bases identical to TRBD1. The CDR3 is made up of 14 amino acids. The J segment lost 3 bases and the V segment lost 6 bases, leaving 4 bases of the junction unmatched. Per the germline V gene, CDR1 is SGHTA and CDR2 is FQGNSA. The CDR3: CASRPGTGGYEQYF. DNA for the CDR3: TGTGCCAGCAGACCTGGGACAGGGGGCTACGAGCAGTACTTC.

This rearrangement joins TRBV27 to TRBJ2-5; no firm D call. The CDR3 extends over 14 amino acids. From germline, CDR1 is MNHEY and CDR2 SMNVEV (reference sequence). The V gene lost 6 bases and the J gene lost 3 bases, with 14 bases spanning the gap. CDR3 in amino acids: CASSHVGMEETQYF. CDR3 nucleotide sequence: TGTGCCAGCAGCCACGTAGGGATGGAAGAGACCCAGTACTTC.

The rearrangement joins TRBV25-1 to TRBJ1-6; D remains ambiguous. Germline V lookup: CDR1 MGHDK, CDR2 SYGVNS. The V and J ends lost 6 bases and 6 bases respectively, with 9 bases between them. The CDR3 contains 13 residues. The CDR3 reads CASRVQLNSPLHF. CDR3 coding DNA: TGTGCCAGCAGAGTTCAGCTTAATTCACCCCTCCACTTT.

This clonotype was counted a few times. This chain joins TRBV6-5 and TRBJ1-1; no clear D gene. V lost 2 bases, J lost 5 bases, and 9 bases lay in between. The CDR3 runs to 13 residues. The germline V gene has CDR1 MNHEY and CDR2 SVGAGI. The CDR3 sequence is CASSYKDRTEAFF. CDR3 DNA sequence: TGTGCCAGCAGTTACAAGGATAGGACTGAAGCTTTCTTT.

This clonotype was observed at least ten times. The chain links TRBV29-1 to TRBJ2-1; 9 bases agree with TRBD2. Per the germline V gene, CDR1 is SQVTM and CDR2 is ANQGSEA. This CDR3 is built from 14 residues. The CDR3 DNA reads TGCAGTTATAGCGGGAGAGACCCCTACAATGAGCAGTTCTTC. It specifies CSYSGRDPYNEQFF.

This clonotype has a handful of counts. This sequence joins TRBV20-1 and TRBJ2-1; 9 bases match TRBD2. This CDR3 spans 15 amino acids. The J segment lost 9 bases and the V segment lost 3 bases, leaving 12 bases of the junction unmatched. Germline loops: CDR1 DFQATT, CDR2 SNEGSKA (reference sequence). The CDR3 loop reads CSARAGGAAWSEQFF. In DNA form, the CDR3 reads TGCAGTGCTAGGGCGGGAGGGGCTGCATGGAGTGAGCAGTTCTTC.

The chain carries TRBV29-1 and TRBJ2-5, with 8 bases lining up with TRBD2. The end of the DNA aligns better with TRBJ2-1, so the J call may be wrong. Germline lookup yields CDR1 SQVTM and CDR2 ANQGSEA. CDR3 size: 11 residues. CDR3 in DNA: TGCAGCGCGGGGGGGGGCAATGAGCAGTTCTTC. Translation gives CSAGGGNEQFF.

The rearrangement joins TRBV10-2 to TRBJ1-1; D is ambiguous. Trimming pared 7 bases from V and 0 bases from J, leaving 6 bases between. Per germline, CDR1 WSHSY and CDR2 SAAADI. The CDR3 has 12 residues. This CDR3 reads CASKLMNTEAFF. CDR3 sequence (DNA): TGCGCCAGCAAACTTATGAACACTGAAGCTTTCTTT.

This clonotype was seen a handful of times. V is TRBV4-1 and J is TRBJ1-3, with D tentatively TRBD1 (6 bases). V was cut by 4 bases and J by 5 bases, with 12 bases left in between. The CDR3 runs 14 residues. CDR1 is MGHRA and CDR2 is YSYEKL in the germline V gene. The CDR3 sequence is CASSRGGGRNTIYF. The CDR3 DNA reads as TGCGCCAGCAGCCGAGGGGGAGGACGAAACACCATATATTTT.